This T cell receptor (beta chain) was documented in a study of CD8+CD57+ T cells in acquired aplastic anemia. Study summary: The mean DNA yield obtained from sorted CD4+ and CD8+ cells came to roughly 3 ug. General study findings and limits: CD8+ Simpson's diversity did not differ significantly between patients and controls.

The CDR3 contains 17 residues. Germline CDR1 is LNHNV and CDR2 is YYDKDF (reference sequence). The germline V and J ends were trimmed by 0 bases and 1 base, with 13 bases remaining between them. Researchers used genomic DNA as the template to profile TCR beta VDJ and CDR3. MiXCR, applied by TCRdb to the reads, yields one record per CDR3 protein. Here the sample spans fewer than 200,000 distinct CDR3 sequences, about 44% being singletons. By flow cytometry, patients selected for sequencing had shown an expansion of CD8+CD57+ cells. The patients all had a severe acquired aplastic anemia diagnosis. This clonotype was detected many times. The antigen remains undetermined.

The chain employs TRBV15 and TRBJ1-3; D might be TRBD1 (6 bases). Sequencing was done on a sample of sorted CD4+, CD8+, or CD8+CD57+ T cells (not recorded which) from PBMCs. The receptor comes from a human donor with aplastic anemia. The CDR3 nucleotides read TGTGCCACCAGCAGAGAAGGGGGATTCTCTTCTGGAAACACCATATATTTT. It translates to CATSREGGFSSGNTIYF.